The 11 T cell receptor beta chains reported below all come from one sample, sequenced in a study of T cell responses to AZD1222 COVID-19 vaccine. Sequencing was performed with immunoSEQ multiplex PCR; in TCRdb, only in-frame clones are kept and a portion is missing. The top ten hold about 19% of the sample, which has 60,000 to 75,000 clones, about 85% seen once. The specimen was peripheral blood, collected on day 0 of AZD1222 vaccination. The receptors shown here come from an adult in good health.

The chain combines TRBV9 with TRBJ2-1, with 10 bases aligning to TRBD2. Trimming at V came to 0 bases and at J to 1 base, leaving 4 bases not matched to a gene. Germline V gene lookup returns CDR1 SGDLS and CDR2 YYNGEE. The CDR3 runs to 17 residues. This CDR3 is CASSVGSGGASYNEQFF. In nucleotides, the CDR3 is TGTGCCAGCAGCGTAGGCAGCGGGGGGGCATCCTACAATGAGCAGTTCTTC.

The chain carries TRBV7-2 and TRBJ2-5, with D perhaps given as TRBD1 or TRBD2 (5 bases each). The CDR3 consists of 18 residues. The germline gives CDR1 SGHTA, CDR2 FQGNSA. V gave up 5 bases and J gave up 5 bases, with 27 bases separating them. The CDR3 reads CASSLDYGWGSEGETQYF. CDR3 bases: TGTGCCAGCAGCCTAGATTACGGGTGGGGGTCCGAAGGGGAGACCCAGTACTTC.

This chain uses TRBV19 with TRBJ2-3; 10 bases agree with TRBD1. The V and J ends lost 5 bases and 3 bases, in that order; junction bases with no gene match: 5. The CDR3 loop spans 15 amino acids. Germline loops: CDR1 LNHDA, CDR2 SQIVND (reference sequence). The CDR3 region is CASSSRTGGTDTQYF. The CDR3 DNA reads as TGTGCCAGTAGTTCTAGGACAGGGGGGACAGATACGCAGTATTTT.

V usage is TRBV9 and J usage is TRBJ1-3; 9 bases line up with TRBD1. CDR3 size: 15 residues. The trim removed 3 bases at V and 4 bases at J, leaving 5 bases unmatched. CDR1 and CDR2 (germline): SGDLS, YYNGEE. The CDR3 DNA reads as TGTGCCAGCAGCGGTCGACAGGGGGGAGGAAACACCATATATTTT. It codes for CASSGRQGGGNTIYF. Using reference TRBV9 and TRBJ1-3 for the parts outside the CDR3, the full variable domain is DSGVTQTPKHLITATGQRVTLRCSPRSGDLSVYWYQQSLDQGLQFLIQYYNGEERAKGNILERFSAQQFPDLHSELNLSSLELGDSALYFCASSGRQGGGNTIYFGEGSWLTVV.

The chain links TRBV15 to TRBJ2-7; TRBD1 matches at 11 bases. The CDR3 is 14 amino acids. V was clipped by 6 bases and J by 6 bases; unmatched bases: 7. Germline-derived CDR1 and CDR2 are LNHNV and YYDKDF (reference sequence). CDR3 DNA sequence: TGTGCCACCAGTCGGGGACAGGGGGTTGGCGAGCAGTACTTC. It is translated as CATSRGQGVGEQYF.

The genes are TRBV7-9 and TRBJ1-4; weak D call: TRBD1 (5 bases). Between the trimmed V and J ends, which lost 5 bases and 5 bases, there was a span of 15 bases. Germline V gene data show CDR1 as SEHNR and CDR2 as FQNEAQ (reference sequence). The CDR3 is 15 residues long. CDR3 nucleotides: TGTGCCAGCAGCCTCGACAGCCGGGCAAATGAAAAACTGTTTTTT. Translation gives CASSLDSRANEKLFF.

The chain employs TRBV6-1 and TRBJ1-6; a weak D match, TRBD1 (5 bases). The V end lost 10 bases, the J end lost 8 bases, and 18 bases lay between the germline ends. CDR3 length: 14 amino acids. CDR1 and CDR2 from the germline V gene are MNHNS and SASEGT. The CDR3 nucleotides read TGTGCCACTCTCCAGGGAGCCAGGGATTCACCCCTCCACTTT. This gives the protein CATLQGARDSPLHF.

The chain joins TRBV30 to TRBJ1-2; the match to TRBD1 covers 9 bases. From germline, CDR1 is GTSNPN and CDR2 SVGIG (reference sequence). Trimming at V came to 2 bases and at J to 8 bases, leaving 12 bases not matched to a gene. This CDR3 comprises 15 residues. The CDR3 DNA reads as TGTGCCTGGAGTCCCCTCACAGGGGGCGCGGGGGGCTACACCTTC. Encoded protein: CAWSPLTGGAGGYTF.

This chain connects TRBV4-1 to TRBJ1-1, with D possibly matching TRBD1 (5 bases). Germline CDR1 reads MGHRA; CDR2 reads YSYEKL. The ends were cut back, 1 base at V and 11 bases at J, with 17 bases in the middle. The CDR3 consists of 14 residues. The CDR3 region is CASSQASGRAVAFF. The CDR3 nucleotides are TGCGCCAGCAGCCAAGCCTCAGGGAGAGCCGTCGCTTTCTTT.

J is TRBJ1-2 and V is TRBV5-5; no firm D call. The CDR3 totals 15 residues. The V gene's germline CDR1 is SGHKS and CDR2 YYEKEE (reference sequence). V lost 5 bases and J 0 bases, leaving 14 bases between the germline ends. CDR3 sequence: CASSVGPLANYGYTF. DNA of the CDR3: TGTGCCAGCAGTGTCGGACCTTTAGCTAACTATGGCTACACCTTC.

This clone was found a few times. The chain links TRBV29-1 to TRBJ2-7, with 9 bases lining up with TRBD1. CDR1 and CDR2 (germline): SQVTM, ANQGSEA. This CDR3 is 12 amino acids long. J lost 3 bases, V lost 6 bases, and 3 bases had no gene match. This CDR3 reads CSVGQGIYEQYF. DNA for the CDR3: TGCAGCGTAGGACAGGGGATCTACGAGCAGTACTTC.